The text below deals with one T cell receptor beta chain. The antigen is unknown. Some clones are missing from TCRdb's copy, which holds only in-frame ones; the method was immunoSEQ multiplex PCR. The data hold roughly 180,000 clones, with approximately 91% observed a single time. There are 15 residues in the CDR3. CDR1 is ENHRY and CDR2 is SYGVKD in the germline V gene. With 6 bases removed from V and 0 bases from J, the gap between germline ends came to 12 bases. The sample belongs to a study of T cell responses to AZD1222 COVID-19 vaccine. Overall study results and limits: The reported proportion of spike-specific TCRs targeting unmutated variant regions was nearly half. Repertoires in all cases were sampled only once the peak T cell response had passed. Across the whole spike, CD4 TCRs peaked at regions 160-218 and 743-854. Donors were chiefly white British, with a greater number of females, and clonal diversity was perhaps underestimated.

The V and J genes are TRBV10-3 and TRBJ1-3; D is ambiguous. The sample consisted of peripheral blood, taken 28 days after the second AZD1222 dose. The TCR sequence derives from an adult who received the AZD1222 COVID-19 vaccine. The CDR3 loop reads CAIRGSENSGNTIYF. The CDR3 nucleotides read TGTGCCATCAGAGGGTCAGAAAACTCTGGAAACACCATATATTTT.